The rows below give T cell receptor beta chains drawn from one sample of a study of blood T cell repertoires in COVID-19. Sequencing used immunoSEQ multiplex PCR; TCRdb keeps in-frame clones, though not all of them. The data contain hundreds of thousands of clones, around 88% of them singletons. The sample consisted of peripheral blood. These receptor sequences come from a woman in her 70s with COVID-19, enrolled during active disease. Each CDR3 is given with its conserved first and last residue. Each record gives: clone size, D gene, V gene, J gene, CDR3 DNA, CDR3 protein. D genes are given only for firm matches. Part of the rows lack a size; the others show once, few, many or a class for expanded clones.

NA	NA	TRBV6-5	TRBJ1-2	TGTGCCACTAAACGGGAGGGACCCTTCTATGGCTACACCTTC	CATKREGPFYGYTF
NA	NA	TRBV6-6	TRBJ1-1	TGTGCCAGCAGCCGACGGGGGCGGGAGTCTGAAGCTTTCTTT	CASSRRGRESEAFF
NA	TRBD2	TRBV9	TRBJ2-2	TGTGCCAGCAGCGTAGTTGCGGGGGGGTACACCGGGGAGCTGTTTTTT	CASSVVAGGYTGELFF
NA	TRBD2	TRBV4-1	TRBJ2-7	TGCGCCAGCAGCCAAGTACGAGCCGGGACTAGAGGGGTGTCTGGCGAGCAGTACTTC	CASSQVRAGTRGVSGEQYF
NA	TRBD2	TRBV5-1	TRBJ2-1	TGCGCCAGCAGCCCCGCGGCGGGGGAGAGCAATGAGCAGTTCTTC	CASSPAAGESNEQFF
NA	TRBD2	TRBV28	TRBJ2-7	TGTGCCAGCACCCGGACTAGCGCGGTCTACGAGCAGTACTTC	CASTRTSAVYEQYF
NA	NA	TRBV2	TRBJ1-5	TGTGCCAGCAGCGACGGGAATCAGCCCCAGCATTTT	CASSDGNQPQHF
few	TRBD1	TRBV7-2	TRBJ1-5	TGTGCCAGCAGCTTAGGGGCAGGGGGCCTTCAGCCCCAGCATTTT	CASSLGAGGLQPQHF
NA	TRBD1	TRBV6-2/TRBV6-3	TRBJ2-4	TGTGCCAGCAGTGACAGGGTATCTGAAGACATTCAGTACTTC	CASSDRVSEDIQYF
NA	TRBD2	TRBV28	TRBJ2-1	TGTGCCAGCAGTTCCGCCCAGCGGGGGGGCTACAATGAGCAGTTCTTC	CASSSAQRGGYNEQFF
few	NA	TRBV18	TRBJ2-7	TGTGCCAGCTCACCACTACAGGGAGGGTCGGAGCAGTACTTC	CASSPLQGGSEQYF
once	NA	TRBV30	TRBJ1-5	TGTGCCTGGAGTGTGGGGGCAGGGAATCAGCCCCAGCATTTT	CAWSVGAGNQPQHF
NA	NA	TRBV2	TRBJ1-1	TGTGCCAGCATGTACTCGAACACTGAAGCTTTCTTT	CASMYSNTEAFF
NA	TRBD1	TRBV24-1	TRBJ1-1	TGTGCCACCAGTGACCCCGGGACAGGGAACACTGAAGCTTTCTTT	CATSDPGTGNTEAFF
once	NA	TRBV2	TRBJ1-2	TGTGCCAGCATCGACATGCAGGGTGGCTATGGCTACACCTTC	CASIDMQGGYGYTF
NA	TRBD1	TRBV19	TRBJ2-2	TGTGCCAGTAGGGGGACAGGTGTCGCCGGGGAGCTGTTTTTT	CASRGTGVAGELFF
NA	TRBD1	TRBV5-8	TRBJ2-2	TGTGCCAGCACCAGGGGGCAGGTCATACGTACCGGGGAGCTGTTTTTT	CASTRGQVIRTGELFF
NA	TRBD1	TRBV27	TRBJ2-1	TGTGCCAGCAGTTTACCGAAAGGTACAGGGGTCATGGATGAGCAGTTCTTC	CASSLPKGTGVMDEQFF
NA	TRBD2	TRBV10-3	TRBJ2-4	TGTGCCATCAGTCTAGCGGGGGGGCCTGGAAACATTCAGTACTTC	CAISLAGGPGNIQYF
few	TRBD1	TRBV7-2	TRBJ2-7	TGTGCCAGCAGCATTACAGGGGGCGATTACGAGCAGTACTTC	CASSITGGDYEQYF
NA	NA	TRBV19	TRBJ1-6	TGTGCCAGTACCGCGACCGGGGAACTCTATAATTCACCCCTCCACTTT	CASTATGELYNSPLHF
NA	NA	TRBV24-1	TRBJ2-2	TGTGCCACCAGTGTCATAAGGGGGAACACCGGGGAGCTGTTTTTT	CATSVIRGNTGELFF
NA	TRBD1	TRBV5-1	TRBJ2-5	TGCGCCAGCACCCCCGGGGGACAGGGTGAGACCCAGTACTTC	CASTPGGQGETQYF
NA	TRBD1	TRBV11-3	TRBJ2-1	TGTGCCAGCAGCTTGAGCGCCGGGACAGGGACCTACAATGAGCAGTTCTTC	CASSLSAGTGTYNEQFF
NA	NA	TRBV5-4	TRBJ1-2	TGTGCCAGCAGCTTGGCGATAGGGAGAGTTGGCTACACCTTC	CASSLAIGRVGYTF
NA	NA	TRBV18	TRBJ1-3	TGTGCCAGCTCACCATCCGCGGTCGGCAATGGAAACACCATATATTTT	CASSPSAVGNGNTIYF
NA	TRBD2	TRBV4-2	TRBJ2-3	TGTGCCAGCAGCCAAGGTCGGGGGGGATCAGATACGCAGTATTTT	CASSQGRGGSDTQYF
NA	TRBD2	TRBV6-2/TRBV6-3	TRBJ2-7	TGTGCCAGCAGTTACATAGCGGGGCTTTCCTACGAGCAGTACTTC	CASSYIAGLSYEQYF
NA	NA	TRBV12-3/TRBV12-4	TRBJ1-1	TGTGCCAGCAGTTCTTCAGGGAACACTGAAGCTTTCTTT	CASSSSGNTEAFF
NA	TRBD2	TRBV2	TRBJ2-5	TGTGCCAGCAGTCATCGGACTAGTGGAGAGACCCAGTACTTC	CASSHRTSGETQYF
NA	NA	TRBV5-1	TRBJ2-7	TGCGCCAGCAGCTTGGGGGCGGGTCCCTACGAGCAGTACTTC	CASSLGAGPYEQYF
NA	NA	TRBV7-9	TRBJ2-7	TGTGCCAGCAGCGCCGGGGGGCAGGCCTACGAGCAGTACTTC	CASSAGGQAYEQYF